The 28 T cell receptor beta chains in this list originate from one sample, sequenced in a study of Graves' ophthalmopathy and Graves' hyperthyroidism. Amplified TCR beta CDR3 regions were obtained using RNA transcripts as template. Following a first-round RT-PCR that used HTBI primers, a second-round multiplex PCR was carried out. TCRdb reprocessed the multiplex PCR reads with MiXCR, giving one entry per CDR3 protein. The table lists over a million distinct CDR3 sequences, less than 45% of them singletons. Specimen: peripheral blood or thyroid tissue (not recorded which). These receptors all come from an adult man with Graves' hyperthyroidism.

This clonotype was counted ten times or more. The chain has TRBV7-3 and TRBJ1-6, with D unresolved. CDR1 and CDR2 from the germline V gene are SGHTA and FQGTGA. Trimming removed 5 bases from V and 10 bases from J, with 18 bases in between. This CDR3 comprises 15 residues. The CDR3, as DNA: TGTGCCAGCAGCGCCGAAGGCCTTCTTGGATCACCCCTCCACTTT. Translation: CASSAEGLLGSPLHF.

This chain connects TRBV7-6 to TRBJ1-1; D unresolved. The CDR3 covers 14 residues. The germline gives CDR1 SGHVS, CDR2 FNYEAQ. V was pared by 5 bases and J by 3 bases, with 13 bases between. The CDR3 protein is CASSIGLAYTEAFF. DNA for the CDR3: TGTGCCAGCAGCATAGGACTAGCGTACACTGAAGCTTTCTTT.

The chain joins TRBV27 to TRBJ2-7, with 9 nucleotides matching TRBD1. The CDR3 loop spans 16 amino acids. The J segment lost 4 bases and the V segment lost 7 bases, leaving 14 bases of the junction unmatched. Germline V lookup: CDR1 MNHEY, CDR2 SMNVEV (reference sequence). The CDR3 coding sequence is TGTGCCAGCAAAGATATGGGGGACAGGGCGATTTACGAGCAGTACTTC. Protein: CASKDMGDRAIYEQYF.

This clonotype occurred many times. This rearrangement joins TRBV7-8 to TRBJ2-2; D is possibly TRBD1 or TRBD2 (5 bases each). The germline gives CDR1 SGHVS, CDR2 FQNEAQ. This CDR3 has 17 amino acids. Trimming removed 7 bases at V and 3 bases at J, with 21 bases between. DNA of the CDR3: TGTGCCAGCACCCAAGACGAGGGGCCCTGGGACACCGGGGAGCTGTTTTTT. Translation gives CASTQDEGPWDTGELFF.

This clonotype appeared a few times. One base away lies a much larger clone, so this may be a sequencing read error. The V call is TRBV14, the J call TRBJ1-1; TRBD1 might be the D (6 bases). Germline assignment: CDR1 SGHDN and CDR2 FVKESK. This CDR3 spans 15 amino acids. The V and J ends lost 4 bases and 3 bases respectively, with 15 bases between them. CDR3 coding DNA: TGTGCCAGCAGCCGGTCCAGGGGTTGGGACACTGAAGCTTTCTTT. Its protein is CASSRSRGWDTEAFF.

This clonotype has ten or more counts. The rearrangement joins TRBV7-9 to TRBJ2-5, with TRBD2 identical over 8 bases. The CDR3 contains 14 residues. The germline CDR1 and CDR2 sequences are SEHNR and FQNEAQ (reference sequence). J lost 5 bases, V lost 5 bases, and 7 bases had no gene match. The CDR3 nucleotides are TGTGCCAGCAGCCCCCGTAGCGGGACGGAGACCCAGTACTTC. Translating it yields CASSPRSGTETQYF. Based on the CDR3 plus reference TRBV7-9 and TRBJ2-5, the full variable domain is DTGVSQNPRHKITKRGQNVTFRCDPISEHNRLYWYRQTLGQGPEFLTYFQNEAQLEKSRLLSDRFSAERPKGSFSTLEIQRTEQGDSAMYLCASSPRSGTETQYFGPGTRLLVL.

Notes on this clonotype: Being one base from a much bigger clone, this may be a read error. The V and J genes are TRBV7-9 and TRBJ1-2, with D unclear. This CDR3 is built from 13 residues. Germline V CDR1 and CDR2: SEHNR, FQNEAQ (reference sequence). Trimming pared 3 bases from V and 7 bases from J, leaving 12 bases between. DNA for the CDR3: TGTGCCAGCAGCTTCGGGGAGGAACGTGGCTACACCTTC. It codes for CASSFGEERGYTF.

This chain connects TRBV2 to TRBJ1-1, with 7 bases aligning to TRBD1. V lost 3 bases to trimming and J lost 10 bases; unmatched junction nucleotides: 2. From germline, CDR1 is SNHLY and CDR2 FYNNEI. CDR3 length: 11 amino acids. The CDR3 spells CASSDAGGAFF. CDR3 DNA sequence: TGTGCCAGCAGTGATGCAGGGGGAGCTTTCTTT.

The chain couples TRBV7-2 to TRBJ2-3; no clear D gene. V lost 5 bases and J lost 1, with 13 bases in between. The CDR3 is 15 amino acids. The germline V gene has CDR1 SGHTA and CDR2 FQGNSA. The CDR3 sequence is CASSGSRAGTDTQYF. The CDR3 DNA is TGTGCCAGCAGCGGTTCGAGAGCCGGCACAGATACGCAGTATTTT.

J is TRBJ1-1 and V is TRBV4-3; D may be TRBD1 (6 bases). V dropped 1 base and J dropped 1 base, with 16 bases sitting between them. CDR3 size: 17 residues. Germline CDR1 is LGHNA and CDR2 is YSLEER. CDR3 residues: CASSQVIVQGRNTEAFF. The CDR3 bases are TGCGCCAGCAGCCAAGTCATCGTACAGGGTAGGAACACTGAAGCTTTCTTT.

This chain links TRBV5-4 with TRBJ2-5, with 7 bases identical to TRBD1. The germline V gene encodes CDR1 SGHNT and CDR2 YYREEE (reference sequence). The CDR3 has 15 residues. V was clipped by 4 bases and J by 1 base; unmatched bases: 7. CDR3 bases: TGTGCCAGCAGCCCTGCCGGACAGGCCCAAGAGACCCAGTACTTC. It yields the protein CASSPAGQAQETQYF.

V usage is TRBV10-3 and J usage is TRBJ2-2, with D possibly matching TRBD2 (5 bases). This CDR3 contains 12 residues. Per germline, CDR1 ENHRY and CDR2 SYGVKD. V was trimmed by 6 bases and J by 7 bases, leaving 9 bases between them. The CDR3 nucleotides read TGTGCCATCAGAGACACTAGCGGGGAGCTGTTTTTT. Amino acids: CAIRDTSGELFF.

Concerning this clonotype itself: A clone one base away is much larger, so this may be a read error. This chain uses TRBV7-6 with TRBJ2-5; no clear D. CDR3 length: 15 residues. V shed 0 bases and J shed 1 base, with 9 bases lying between them. Germline CDR1 SGHVS, CDR2 FNYEAQ. The CDR3 nucleotides read TGTGCCAGCAGCTTAGCCCCCGGGTCCCAAGAGACCCAGTACTTC. Encoded protein: CASSLAPGSQETQYF.

J is TRBJ1-3 and V is TRBV5-1; D gene ambiguous. The CDR3 is 16 amino acids. Germline V gene sequence: CDR1 SGHRS, CDR2 YFSETQ. V gave up 0 bases and J gave up 4 bases, with 14 bases separating them. CDR3 in amino acids: CASSLVAGKFGNTIYF. For the CDR3, the DNA is TGCGCCAGCAGCTTGGTTGCAGGAAAATTCGGAAACACCATATATTTT.

This clonotype was picked up a small number of times. The chain links TRBV5-1 to TRBJ1-1; 9 bases are a match to TRBD1. From germline, CDR1 is SGHRS and CDR2 YFSETQ. This CDR3 spans 16 amino acids. After removal of 4 bases from V and 3 bases from J, the junction contained 10 bases not matched to a gene. The CDR3 DNA is TGCGCCAGCAGCCCCGGGACAGGGAGGTGGGACACTGAAGCTTTCTTT. This encodes CASSPGTGRWDTEAFF.

The chain uses TRBV7-2 and TRBJ2-2; D is possibly TRBD2 (5 bases). V was shortened by 10 bases and J by 0 bases, with 12 bases between the two germline ends. The CDR3 is 14 amino acids. The germline CDR1 and CDR2 sequences are SGHTA and FQGNSA. The CDR3 bases are TGTGCCACCGGGGAGTTCGCGAACACCGGGGAGCTGTTTTTT. It encodes CATGEFANTGELFF.

The chain joins TRBV20-1 to TRBJ1-6; D might be TRBD1 (6 bases). This CDR3 region has 15 residues. Germline CDR1 reads DFQATT; CDR2 reads SNEGSKA (reference sequence). V lost 1 base and J 9 bases, leaving 16 bases between the germline ends. The CDR3 sequence is CSARVPGEGGSPLHF. DNA of the CDR3: TGCAGTGCTAGAGTTCCAGGGGAAGGAGGTTCACCCCTCCACTTT.

The table lists this clonotype with a few counts. V is TRBV30 and J is TRBJ1-2; maybe TRBD1 (5 bases). Deletions cut 3 bases from V and 4 bases from J, with 15 bases between. The CDR3 contains 14 residues. Germline V gene lookup returns CDR1 GTSNPN and CDR2 SVGIG (reference sequence). CDR3 bases: TGTGCCTGGAGGGCGATCAGGGATACCTATGGCTACACCTTC. Residues: CAWRAIRDTYGYTF.

There are many counts of this clonotype. This chain uses TRBV7-2 with TRBJ2-2; tentative D call: TRBD2 (5 bases). The CDR3 loop spans 12 amino acids. Deletions cut 6 bases from V and 9 bases from J, with 11 bases between. Germline CDR1 and CDR2: SGHTA and FQGNSA. As DNA, the CDR3 is TGTGCCAGCAGGGACGGGAACTGGGAGCTGTTTTTT. Protein product: CASRDGNWELFF.

The chain recombines TRBV9 with TRBJ2-5, with 12 bases lining up with TRBD2. The CDR3 spans 16 residues. Germline loops: CDR1 SGDLS, CDR2 YYNGEE. Trimming at V came to 3 bases and at J to 2 bases, leaving 5 bases not matched to a gene. Here the CDR3 reads CASSAGTSGWQETQYF. CDR3 nucleotide sequence: TGTGCCAGCAGCGCTGGGACTAGCGGGTGGCAAGAGACCCAGTACTTC.

This clonotype was recorded a few times. The V and J genes are TRBV7-9 and TRBJ2-5; D is ambiguous. The germline CDR1 and CDR2 sequences are SEHNR and FQNEAQ (reference sequence). The CDR3 runs to 11 residues. V lost 6 bases to trimming and J lost 5 bases, with 7 bases between them. The CDR3 loop is CASSSYETQYF. In nucleotides, the CDR3 is TGTGCCAGCAGTTCTTACGAGACCCAGTACTTC. Combining the CDR3 with reference TRBV7-9 and TRBJ2-5 gives the whole variable domain DTGVSQNPRHKITKRGQNVTFRCDPISEHNRLYWYRQTLGQGPEFLTYFQNEAQLEKSRLLSDRFSAERPKGSFSTLEIQRTEQGDSAMYLCASSSYETQYFGPGTRLLVL.

The sample holds one count of this clonotype. The rearrangement joins TRBV7-9 to TRBJ2-2; 11 bases fit TRBD2. CDR1 is SEHNR, CDR2 FQNEAQ, per germline (reference sequence). This CDR3 contains 15 residues. V lost 6 bases and J lost 8; bases outside the gene matches: 8. This CDR3 is CASSLAGGPFGELFF. The CDR3 DNA follows: TGTGCCAGCAGTCTAGCGGGAGGACCGTTTGGGGAGCTGTTTTTT.

V usage is TRBV20-1 and J usage is TRBJ2-5; 9 bases fit TRBD2. CDR1 DFQATT and CDR2 SNEGSKA come from the germline V gene (reference sequence). This CDR3 contains 15 residues. After removal of 5 bases from V and 5 bases from J, the junction contained 12 bases not matched to a gene. The CDR3, as DNA: TGCAGTGCTGACCCCGGCGCGGGAGGGTGGGAGACCCAGTACTTC. It encodes CSADPGAGGWETQYF.

This clonotype was observed many times. V is TRBV19 and J is TRBJ1-1; D gene unclear. Germline V lookup: CDR1 LNHDA, CDR2 SQIVND (reference sequence). There are 13 residues in the CDR3. V dropped 4 bases and J dropped 0 bases, with 6 bases sitting between them. The CDR3 DNA is TGTGCCAGTAGTAACAGACTGAACACTGAAGCTTTCTTT. It translates to CASSNRLNTEAFF.

In this sample, this clonotype turned up a few times. The CDR3 protein is CASRHTGEKLFF. In DNA, the CDR3 is TGTGCCAGCAGACACACGGGTGAAAAACTGTTTTTT. The chain employs TRBV7-9 and TRBJ1-4; D is unresolved. This CDR3 region has 12 residues. Germline lookup yields CDR1 SEHNR and CDR2 FQNEAQ (reference sequence). Between the trimmed V and J ends, which lost 6 bases and 7 bases, there was a span of 9 bases.

At least ten counts were recorded for this clonotype. The rearrangement links TRBV29-1 to TRBJ2-7; the match to TRBD1 covers 8 bases. Germline V gene lookup returns CDR1 SQVTM and CDR2 ANQGSEA. The CDR3 spans 11 residues. The trim removed 3 bases at V and 7 bases at J, leaving 2 bases unmatched. The CDR3 loop reads CSVDRGQEQYF. The CDR3 DNA follows: TGCAGCGTTGACAGGGGGCAGGAGCAGTACTTC.

Turning to this clonotype: A much more abundant neighbour one base away suggests this may be a read error. The chain employs TRBV10-2 and TRBJ2-5; 11 bases match TRBD2. Germline CDR1 and CDR2: WSHSY and SAAADI. With V trimmed by 4 bases and J by 3 bases, 7 bases remained unmatched. The CDR3 is 16 residues long. CDR3 sequence: CASSGQPSGGKETQYF. In nucleotides, the CDR3 is TGCGCCAGCAGTGGTCAGCCTAGCGGGGGGAAAGAGACCCAGTACTTC.

V and J are TRBV5-1 and TRBJ2-7, with TRBD1 as a possible D gene (6 bases). The CDR3 has 14 residues. Germline assignment: CDR1 SGHRS and CDR2 YFSETQ. Trimming stripped 4 bases from V and 6 bases from J, with 17 bases between. CDR3 DNA: TGCGCCAGCAGCCTCGGCAGGGGCGAGGGCGAGCAGTACTTC. Translation gives CASSLGRGEGEQYF.